This T cell receptor beta chain was recorded in a study of shared clonotypes between healthy human individuals. Across the whole study: Donors consisted of a couple of women and a few men between 18 and 49. Overall study findings and caveats: Blood was the only sampled material, and tissue repertoires likely differ. Enrolling few donors narrowed the genetic and exposure-history diversity that was represented.

When replicate PCRs were run on sorted subsets, they used approximately 0.2 ug DNA, some 30,000 T cell genomes. TCRdb's table, derived via immunoSEQ multiplex PCR, lists solely in-frame clones and lacks some. The sample comprises roughly 1,500,000 clones, about 98.5% of which are singletons, and approximately 0.4% rests with the top ten. Regarding this clone: As yet, its antigen is unknown.

With V trimmed by 0 bases and J by 6 bases, 5 bases remained unmatched. Germline assignment: CDR1 SGDLS and CDR2 YYNGEE. The CDR3 covers 15 residues. The genes are TRBV9 and TRBJ2-4, with 8 bases matching TRBD1. The sequence was obtained from a man aged 25-45 years in good health. The material sequenced was naive CD4+ T cells sorted from blood. Noted subset: CD45RA+ positively selected. This chain's CDR3 is CASSVGPGGTNIQYF. The CDR3 nucleotides read TGTGCCAGCAGCGTAGGCCCAGGGGGCACAAACATTCAGTACTTC.